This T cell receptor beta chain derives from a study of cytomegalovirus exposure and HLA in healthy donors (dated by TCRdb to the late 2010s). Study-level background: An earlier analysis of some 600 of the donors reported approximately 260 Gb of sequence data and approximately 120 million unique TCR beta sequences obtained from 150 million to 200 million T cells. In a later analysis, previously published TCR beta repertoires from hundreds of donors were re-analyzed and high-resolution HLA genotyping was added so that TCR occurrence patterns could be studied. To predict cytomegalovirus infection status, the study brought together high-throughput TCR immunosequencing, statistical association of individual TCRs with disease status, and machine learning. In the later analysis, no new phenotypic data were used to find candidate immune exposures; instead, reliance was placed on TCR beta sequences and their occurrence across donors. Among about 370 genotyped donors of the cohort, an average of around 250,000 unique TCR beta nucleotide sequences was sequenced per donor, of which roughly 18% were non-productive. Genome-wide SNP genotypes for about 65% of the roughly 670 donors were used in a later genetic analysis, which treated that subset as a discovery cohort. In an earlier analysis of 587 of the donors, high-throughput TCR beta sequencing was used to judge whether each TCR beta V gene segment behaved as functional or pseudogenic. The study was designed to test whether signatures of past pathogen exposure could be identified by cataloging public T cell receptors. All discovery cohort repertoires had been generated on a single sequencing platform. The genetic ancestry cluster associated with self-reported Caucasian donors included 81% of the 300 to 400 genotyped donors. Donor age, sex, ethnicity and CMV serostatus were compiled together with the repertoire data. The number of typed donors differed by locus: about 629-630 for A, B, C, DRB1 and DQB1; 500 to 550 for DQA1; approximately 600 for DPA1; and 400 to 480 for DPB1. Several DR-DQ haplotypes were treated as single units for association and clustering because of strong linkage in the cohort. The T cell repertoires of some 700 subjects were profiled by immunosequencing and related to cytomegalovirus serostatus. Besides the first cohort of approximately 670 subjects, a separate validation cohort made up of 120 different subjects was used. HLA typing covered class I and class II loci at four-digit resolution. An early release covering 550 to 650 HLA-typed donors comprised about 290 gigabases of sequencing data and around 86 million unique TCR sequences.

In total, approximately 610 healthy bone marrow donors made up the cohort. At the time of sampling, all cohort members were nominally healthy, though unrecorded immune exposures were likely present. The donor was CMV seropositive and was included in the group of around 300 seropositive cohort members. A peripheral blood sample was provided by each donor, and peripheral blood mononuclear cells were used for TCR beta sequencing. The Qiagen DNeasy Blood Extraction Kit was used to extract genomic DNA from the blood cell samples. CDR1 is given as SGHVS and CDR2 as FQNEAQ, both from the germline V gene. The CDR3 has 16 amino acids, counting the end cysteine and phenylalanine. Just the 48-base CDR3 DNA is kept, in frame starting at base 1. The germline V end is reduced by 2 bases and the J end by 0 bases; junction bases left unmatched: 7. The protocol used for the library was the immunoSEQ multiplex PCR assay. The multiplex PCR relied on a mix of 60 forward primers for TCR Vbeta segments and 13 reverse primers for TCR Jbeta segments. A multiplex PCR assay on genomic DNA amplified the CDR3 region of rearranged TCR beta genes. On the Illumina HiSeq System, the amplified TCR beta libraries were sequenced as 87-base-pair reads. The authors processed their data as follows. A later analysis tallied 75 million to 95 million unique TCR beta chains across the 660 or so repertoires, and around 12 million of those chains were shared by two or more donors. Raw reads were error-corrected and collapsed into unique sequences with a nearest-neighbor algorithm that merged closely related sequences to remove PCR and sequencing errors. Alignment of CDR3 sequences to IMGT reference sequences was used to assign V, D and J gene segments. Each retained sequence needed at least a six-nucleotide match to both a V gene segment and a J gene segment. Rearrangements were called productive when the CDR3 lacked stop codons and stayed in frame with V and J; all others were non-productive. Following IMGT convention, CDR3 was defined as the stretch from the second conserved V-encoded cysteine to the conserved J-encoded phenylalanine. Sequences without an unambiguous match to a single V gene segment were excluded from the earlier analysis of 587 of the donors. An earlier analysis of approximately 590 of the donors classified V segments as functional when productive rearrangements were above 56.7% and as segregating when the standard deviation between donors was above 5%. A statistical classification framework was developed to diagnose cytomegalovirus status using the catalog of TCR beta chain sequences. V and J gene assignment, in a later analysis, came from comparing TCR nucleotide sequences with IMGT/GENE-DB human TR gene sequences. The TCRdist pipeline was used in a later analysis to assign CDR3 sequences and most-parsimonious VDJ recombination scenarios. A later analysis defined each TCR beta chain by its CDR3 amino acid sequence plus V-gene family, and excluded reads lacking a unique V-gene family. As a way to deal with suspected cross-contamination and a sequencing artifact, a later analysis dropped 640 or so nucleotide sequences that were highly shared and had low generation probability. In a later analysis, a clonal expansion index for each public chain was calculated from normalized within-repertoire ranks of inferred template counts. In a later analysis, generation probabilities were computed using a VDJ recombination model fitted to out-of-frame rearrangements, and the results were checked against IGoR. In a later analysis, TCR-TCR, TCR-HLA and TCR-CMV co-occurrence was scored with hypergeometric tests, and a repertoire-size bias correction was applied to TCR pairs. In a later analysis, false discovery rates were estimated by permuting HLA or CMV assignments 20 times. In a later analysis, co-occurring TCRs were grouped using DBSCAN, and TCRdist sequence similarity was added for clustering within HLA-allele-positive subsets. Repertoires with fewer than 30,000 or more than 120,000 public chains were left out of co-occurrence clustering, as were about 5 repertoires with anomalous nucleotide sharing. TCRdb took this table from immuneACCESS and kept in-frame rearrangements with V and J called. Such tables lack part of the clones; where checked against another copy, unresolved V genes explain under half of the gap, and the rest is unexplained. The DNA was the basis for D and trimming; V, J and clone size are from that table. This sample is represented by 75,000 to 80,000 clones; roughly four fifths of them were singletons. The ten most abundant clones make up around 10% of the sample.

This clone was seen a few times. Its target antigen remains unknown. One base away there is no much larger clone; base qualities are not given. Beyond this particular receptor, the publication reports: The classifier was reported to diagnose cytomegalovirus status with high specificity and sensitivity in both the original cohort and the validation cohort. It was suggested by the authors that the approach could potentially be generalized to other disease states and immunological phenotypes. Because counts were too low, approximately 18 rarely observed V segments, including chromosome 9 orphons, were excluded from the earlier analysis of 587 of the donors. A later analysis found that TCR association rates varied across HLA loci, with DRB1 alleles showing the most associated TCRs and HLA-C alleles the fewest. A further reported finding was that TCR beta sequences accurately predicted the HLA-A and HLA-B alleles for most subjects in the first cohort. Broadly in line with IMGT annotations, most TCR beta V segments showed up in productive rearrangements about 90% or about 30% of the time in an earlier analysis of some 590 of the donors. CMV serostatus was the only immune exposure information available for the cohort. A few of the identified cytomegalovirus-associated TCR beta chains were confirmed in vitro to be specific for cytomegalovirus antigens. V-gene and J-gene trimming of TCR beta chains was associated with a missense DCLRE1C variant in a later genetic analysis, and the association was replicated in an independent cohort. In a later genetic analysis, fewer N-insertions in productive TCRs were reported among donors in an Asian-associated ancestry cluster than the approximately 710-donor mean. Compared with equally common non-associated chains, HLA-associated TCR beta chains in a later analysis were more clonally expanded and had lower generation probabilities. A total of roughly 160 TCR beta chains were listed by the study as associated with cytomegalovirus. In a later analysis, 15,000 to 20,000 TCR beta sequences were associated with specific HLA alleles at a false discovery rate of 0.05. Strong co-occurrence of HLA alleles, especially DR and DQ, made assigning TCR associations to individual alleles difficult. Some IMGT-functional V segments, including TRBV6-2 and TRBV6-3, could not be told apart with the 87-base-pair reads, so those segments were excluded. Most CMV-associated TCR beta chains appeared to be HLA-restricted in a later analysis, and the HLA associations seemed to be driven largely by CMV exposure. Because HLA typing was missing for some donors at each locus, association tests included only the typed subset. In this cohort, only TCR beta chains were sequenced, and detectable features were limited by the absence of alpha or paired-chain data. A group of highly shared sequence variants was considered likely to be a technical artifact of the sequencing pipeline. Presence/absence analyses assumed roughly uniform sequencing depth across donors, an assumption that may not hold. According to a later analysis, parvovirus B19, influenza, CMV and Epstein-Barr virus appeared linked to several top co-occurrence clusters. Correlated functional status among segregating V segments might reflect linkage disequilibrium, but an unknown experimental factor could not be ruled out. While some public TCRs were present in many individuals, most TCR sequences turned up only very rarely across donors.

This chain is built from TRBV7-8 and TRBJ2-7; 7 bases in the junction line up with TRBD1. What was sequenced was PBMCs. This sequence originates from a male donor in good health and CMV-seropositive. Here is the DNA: TGTGCCAGCAGCTTAAGACGAGGGGGCGCCTCCTACGAGCAGTACTTC. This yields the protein CASSLRRGGASYEQYF.